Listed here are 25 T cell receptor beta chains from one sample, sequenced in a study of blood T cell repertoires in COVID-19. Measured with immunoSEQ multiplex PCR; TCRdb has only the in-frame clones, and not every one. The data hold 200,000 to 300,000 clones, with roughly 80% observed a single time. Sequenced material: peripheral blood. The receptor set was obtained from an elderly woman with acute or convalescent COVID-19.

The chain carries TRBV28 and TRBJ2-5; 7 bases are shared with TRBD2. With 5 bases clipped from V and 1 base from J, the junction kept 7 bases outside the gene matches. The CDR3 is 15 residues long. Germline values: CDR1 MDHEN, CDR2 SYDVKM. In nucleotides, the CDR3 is TGTGCCAGCAGTCTCCCGGGGGGACTCCAAGAGACCCAGTACTTC. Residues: CASSLPGGLQETQYF.

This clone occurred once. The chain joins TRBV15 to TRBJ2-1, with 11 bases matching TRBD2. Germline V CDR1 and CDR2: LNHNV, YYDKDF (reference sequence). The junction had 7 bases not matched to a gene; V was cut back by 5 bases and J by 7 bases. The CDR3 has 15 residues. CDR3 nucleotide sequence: TGTGCCACCAGCGGCACAAGACTAGCGGGGAATGAGCAGTTCTTC. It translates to CATSGTRLAGNEQFF.

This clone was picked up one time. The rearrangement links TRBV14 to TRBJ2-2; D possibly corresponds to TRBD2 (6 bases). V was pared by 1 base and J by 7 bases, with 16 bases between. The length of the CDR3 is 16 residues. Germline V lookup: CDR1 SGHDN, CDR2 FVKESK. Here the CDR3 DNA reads TGTGCCAGCAGCCAAGCCAAGCTAGGAGGGGTCGGGGAGCTGTTTTTT. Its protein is CASSQAKLGGVGELFF.

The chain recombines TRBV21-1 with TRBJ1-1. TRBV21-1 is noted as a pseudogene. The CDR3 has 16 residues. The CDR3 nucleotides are TGTGCCAGCGAGGGTATTTGGGGGACTATGAACACTGAAGCTTTCTTT. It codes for CASEGIWGTMNTEAFF.

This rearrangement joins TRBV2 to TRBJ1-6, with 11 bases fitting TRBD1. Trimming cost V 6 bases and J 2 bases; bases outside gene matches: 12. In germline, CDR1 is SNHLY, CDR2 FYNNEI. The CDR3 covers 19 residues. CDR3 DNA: TGTGCCAGCAGGGCCTCGGGACAGGGGGGTACCCCCTATAATTCACCCCTCCACTTT. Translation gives CASRASGQGGTPYNSPLHF.

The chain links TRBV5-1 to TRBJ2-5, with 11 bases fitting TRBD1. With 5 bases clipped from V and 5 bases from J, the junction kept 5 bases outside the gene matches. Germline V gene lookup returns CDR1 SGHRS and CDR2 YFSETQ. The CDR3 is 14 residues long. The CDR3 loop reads CASRRTGGFETQYF. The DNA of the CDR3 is TGCGCCAGCAGACGGACAGGGGGCTTCGAGACCCAGTACTTC.

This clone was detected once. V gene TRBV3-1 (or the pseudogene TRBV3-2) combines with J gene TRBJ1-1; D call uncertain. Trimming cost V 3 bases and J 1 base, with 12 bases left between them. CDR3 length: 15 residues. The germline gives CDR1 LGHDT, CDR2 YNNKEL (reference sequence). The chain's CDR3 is CASSQSGSRNTEAFF. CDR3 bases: TGTGCCAGCAGCCAGTCCGGGTCCCGGAACACTGAAGCTTTCTTT.

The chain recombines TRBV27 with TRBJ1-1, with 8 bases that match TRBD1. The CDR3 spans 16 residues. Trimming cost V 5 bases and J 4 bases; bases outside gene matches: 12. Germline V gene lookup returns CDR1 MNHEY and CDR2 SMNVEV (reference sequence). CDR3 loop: CASSPWTGMVITEAFF. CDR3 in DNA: TGTGCCAGCAGTCCCTGGACAGGGATGGTGATCACTGAAGCTTTCTTT.

The CDR3 coding sequence is TGTGCCAGCAGCACAGGGACTAGCGGGGTCAATGAGCAGTTCTTC. This translates into CASSTGTSGVNEQFF. J is TRBJ2-1 and V is TRBV7-9, with 13 bases matching TRBD2. The V and J ends lost 5 bases and 6 bases, in that order; junction bases with no gene match: 4. CDR3 length: 15 amino acids. Per germline, CDR1 SEHNR and CDR2 FQNEAQ (reference sequence).

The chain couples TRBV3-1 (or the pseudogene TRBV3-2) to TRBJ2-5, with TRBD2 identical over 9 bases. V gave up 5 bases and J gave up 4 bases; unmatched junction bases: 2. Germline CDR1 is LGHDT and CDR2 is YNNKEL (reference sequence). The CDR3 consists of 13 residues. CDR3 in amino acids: CASSVLAGETQYF. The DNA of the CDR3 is TGTGCCAGCAGCGTACTAGCGGGAGAGACCCAGTACTTC.

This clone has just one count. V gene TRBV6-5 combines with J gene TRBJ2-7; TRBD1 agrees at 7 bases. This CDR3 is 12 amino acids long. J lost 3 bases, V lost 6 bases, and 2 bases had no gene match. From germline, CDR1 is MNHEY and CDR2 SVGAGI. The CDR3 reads CASRRTGYEQYF. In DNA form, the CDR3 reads TGTGCCAGCAGGCGGACAGGCTACGAGCAGTACTTC.

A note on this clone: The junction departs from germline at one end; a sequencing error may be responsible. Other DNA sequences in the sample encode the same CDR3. The CDR3 DNA is TGCGCCAGCAACCCTACGGGGGGTCGGATGAATACTGAAGCTTTCTTT. Translated: CASNPTGGRMNTEAFF. V gene TRBV5-1 combines with J gene TRBJ1-1; tentative D call: TRBD1 (5 bases). Germline V CDR1 and CDR2: SGHRS, YFSETQ. This CDR3 is built from 16 residues.

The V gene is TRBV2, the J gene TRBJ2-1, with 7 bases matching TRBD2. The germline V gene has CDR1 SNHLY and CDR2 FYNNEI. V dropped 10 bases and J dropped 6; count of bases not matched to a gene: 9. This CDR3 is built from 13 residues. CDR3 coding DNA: TGTGCCACCCTGGGCGGGGGAAGCAATGAGCAGTTCTTC. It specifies CATLGGGSNEQFF.

The DNA of the CDR3 is TGTGCCAGCTCACCAAAAGGGACAGGGGGCGCCTCCTCCTACGAGCAGTACTTC. It yields the protein CASSPKGTGGASSYEQYF. V and J are TRBV18 and TRBJ2-7; TRBD1 matches 12 bases. The CDR3 is 18 amino acids. The V gene end was trimmed by 2 bases and the J gene end by 0 bases; junction bases not matched to a gene: 8. CDR1 and CDR2 (germline): KGHSH, LQKENI. The full variable domain, with the rest looked up from reference TRBV18 and TRBJ2-7, is NAGVMQNPRHLVRRRGQEARLRCSPMKGHSHVYWYRQLPEEGLKFMVYLQKENIIDESGMPKERFSAEFPKEGPSILRIQQVVRGDSAAYFCASSPKGTGGASSYEQYFGPGTRLTVT.

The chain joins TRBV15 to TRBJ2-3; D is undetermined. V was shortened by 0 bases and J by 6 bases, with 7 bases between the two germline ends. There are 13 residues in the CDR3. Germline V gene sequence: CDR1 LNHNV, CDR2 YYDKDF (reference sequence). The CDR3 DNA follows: TGTGCCACCAGCAGAGATCCCCTGGATACGCAGTATTTT. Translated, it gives CATSRDPLDTQYF. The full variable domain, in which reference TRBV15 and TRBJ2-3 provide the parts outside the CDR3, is DAMVIQNPRYQVTQFGKPVTLSCSQTLNHNVMYWYQQKSSQAPKLLFHYYDKDFNNEADTPDNFQSRRPNTSFCFLDIRSPGLGDTAMYLCATSRDPLDTQYFGPGTRLTVL.

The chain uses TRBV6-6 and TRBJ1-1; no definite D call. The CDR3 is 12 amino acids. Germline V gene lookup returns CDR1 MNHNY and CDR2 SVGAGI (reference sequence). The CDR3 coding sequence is TGTGTCGCTACTAGGCGGATCACTGAAGCTTTCTTT. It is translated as CVATRRITEAFF.

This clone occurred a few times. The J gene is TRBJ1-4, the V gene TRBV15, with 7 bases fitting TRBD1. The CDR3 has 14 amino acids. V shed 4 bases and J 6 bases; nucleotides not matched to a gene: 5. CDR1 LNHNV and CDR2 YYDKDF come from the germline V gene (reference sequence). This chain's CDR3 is CATSKTGLYEKLFF. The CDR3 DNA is TGTGCCACCAGCAAGACAGGGTTATATGAAAAACTGTTTTTT.

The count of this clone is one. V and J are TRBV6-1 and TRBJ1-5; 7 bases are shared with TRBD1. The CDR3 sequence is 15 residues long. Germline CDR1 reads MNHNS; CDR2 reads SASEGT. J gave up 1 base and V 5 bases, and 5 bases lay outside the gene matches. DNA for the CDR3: TGTGCCAGCAGTAAAGACAGGGAAAGCAATCAGCCCCAGCATTTT. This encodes CASSKDRESNQPQHF.

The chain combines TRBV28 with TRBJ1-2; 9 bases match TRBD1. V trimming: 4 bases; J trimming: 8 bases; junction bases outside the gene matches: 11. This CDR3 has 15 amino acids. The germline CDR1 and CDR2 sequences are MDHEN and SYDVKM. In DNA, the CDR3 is TGTGCCAGCAGTTGGGGGACAGGGACGCCGATGGGCTACACCTTC. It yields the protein CASSWGTGTPMGYTF.

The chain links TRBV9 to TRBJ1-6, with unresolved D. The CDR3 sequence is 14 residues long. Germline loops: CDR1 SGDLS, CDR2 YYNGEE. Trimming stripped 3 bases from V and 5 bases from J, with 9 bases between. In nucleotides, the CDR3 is TGTGCCAGCAGCGCGAGAGTGGATAATTCACCCCTCCACTTT. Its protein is CASSARVDNSPLHF.

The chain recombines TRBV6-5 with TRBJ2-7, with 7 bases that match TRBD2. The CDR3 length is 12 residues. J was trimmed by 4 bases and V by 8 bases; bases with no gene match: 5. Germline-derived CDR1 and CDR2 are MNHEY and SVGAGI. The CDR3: CASAGVSYEQYF. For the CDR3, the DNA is TGTGCCAGCGCGGGGGTTTCGTACGAGCAGTACTTC.

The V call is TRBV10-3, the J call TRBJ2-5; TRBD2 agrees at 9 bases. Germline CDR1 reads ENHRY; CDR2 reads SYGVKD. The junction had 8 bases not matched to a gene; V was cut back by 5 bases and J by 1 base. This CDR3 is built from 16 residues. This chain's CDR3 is CAISTSSGTTQETQYF. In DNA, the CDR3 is TGTGCCATCAGTACGTCTAGCGGGACCACCCAAGAGACCCAGTACTTC.

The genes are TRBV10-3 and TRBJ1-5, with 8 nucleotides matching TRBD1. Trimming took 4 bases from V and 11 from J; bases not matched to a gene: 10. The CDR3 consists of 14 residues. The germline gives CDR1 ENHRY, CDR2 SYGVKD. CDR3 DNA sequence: TGTGCCATCAGTGGGGGGGACAGGCCGGTAGCCCAGCATTTT. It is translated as CAISGGDRPVAQHF.

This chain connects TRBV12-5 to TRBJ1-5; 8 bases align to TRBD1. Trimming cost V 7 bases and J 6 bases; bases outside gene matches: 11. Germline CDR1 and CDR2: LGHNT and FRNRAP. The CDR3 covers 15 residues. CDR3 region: CASAEDRERGQPQHF. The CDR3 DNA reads TGTGCTAGTGCCGAGGACAGGGAGAGAGGTCAGCCCCAGCATTTT.

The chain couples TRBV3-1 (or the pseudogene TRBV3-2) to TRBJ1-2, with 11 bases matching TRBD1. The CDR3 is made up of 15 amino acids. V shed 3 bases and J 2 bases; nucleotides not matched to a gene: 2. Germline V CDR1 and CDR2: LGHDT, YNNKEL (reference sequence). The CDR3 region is CASSQGTGGNYGYTF. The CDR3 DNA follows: TGTGCCAGCAGCCAGGGGACAGGGGGGAACTATGGCTACACCTTC.